This record looks at one T cell receptor (beta chain) sequence and its context. As yet, its antigen is unknown. Trimming removed 5 bases from V and 4 bases from J; junction bases left unmatched: 4. The CDR3 has 15 amino acids. Germline V lookup: CDR1 MNHEY, CDR2 SVGEGT. The data were taken from a study of T cells after yellow fever vaccination. Study findings and constraints: Although the secondary response was weaker, it peaked faster, at day 5 versus 15.

A single record per CDR3 protein comes from TCRdb applying MiXCR to the 5' RACE reads. The profile shows hundreds of thousands of distinct CDR3 sequences, about 17% of them singletons. The clonotype was recovered from a man between 18 and 29 years old who received the YFV17D yellow fever vaccine. The chain employs TRBV6-2 or TRBV6-3 and TRBJ1-6, with 8 bases fitting TRBD1. The sequencing here drew on PBMCs, taken before the yellow fever booster vaccination. The CDR3 DNA reads as TGTGCCAGCAGTCCTTGGACAGGGTATAATTCACCCCTCCACTTT. Amino acid sequence: CASSPWTGYNSPLHF.